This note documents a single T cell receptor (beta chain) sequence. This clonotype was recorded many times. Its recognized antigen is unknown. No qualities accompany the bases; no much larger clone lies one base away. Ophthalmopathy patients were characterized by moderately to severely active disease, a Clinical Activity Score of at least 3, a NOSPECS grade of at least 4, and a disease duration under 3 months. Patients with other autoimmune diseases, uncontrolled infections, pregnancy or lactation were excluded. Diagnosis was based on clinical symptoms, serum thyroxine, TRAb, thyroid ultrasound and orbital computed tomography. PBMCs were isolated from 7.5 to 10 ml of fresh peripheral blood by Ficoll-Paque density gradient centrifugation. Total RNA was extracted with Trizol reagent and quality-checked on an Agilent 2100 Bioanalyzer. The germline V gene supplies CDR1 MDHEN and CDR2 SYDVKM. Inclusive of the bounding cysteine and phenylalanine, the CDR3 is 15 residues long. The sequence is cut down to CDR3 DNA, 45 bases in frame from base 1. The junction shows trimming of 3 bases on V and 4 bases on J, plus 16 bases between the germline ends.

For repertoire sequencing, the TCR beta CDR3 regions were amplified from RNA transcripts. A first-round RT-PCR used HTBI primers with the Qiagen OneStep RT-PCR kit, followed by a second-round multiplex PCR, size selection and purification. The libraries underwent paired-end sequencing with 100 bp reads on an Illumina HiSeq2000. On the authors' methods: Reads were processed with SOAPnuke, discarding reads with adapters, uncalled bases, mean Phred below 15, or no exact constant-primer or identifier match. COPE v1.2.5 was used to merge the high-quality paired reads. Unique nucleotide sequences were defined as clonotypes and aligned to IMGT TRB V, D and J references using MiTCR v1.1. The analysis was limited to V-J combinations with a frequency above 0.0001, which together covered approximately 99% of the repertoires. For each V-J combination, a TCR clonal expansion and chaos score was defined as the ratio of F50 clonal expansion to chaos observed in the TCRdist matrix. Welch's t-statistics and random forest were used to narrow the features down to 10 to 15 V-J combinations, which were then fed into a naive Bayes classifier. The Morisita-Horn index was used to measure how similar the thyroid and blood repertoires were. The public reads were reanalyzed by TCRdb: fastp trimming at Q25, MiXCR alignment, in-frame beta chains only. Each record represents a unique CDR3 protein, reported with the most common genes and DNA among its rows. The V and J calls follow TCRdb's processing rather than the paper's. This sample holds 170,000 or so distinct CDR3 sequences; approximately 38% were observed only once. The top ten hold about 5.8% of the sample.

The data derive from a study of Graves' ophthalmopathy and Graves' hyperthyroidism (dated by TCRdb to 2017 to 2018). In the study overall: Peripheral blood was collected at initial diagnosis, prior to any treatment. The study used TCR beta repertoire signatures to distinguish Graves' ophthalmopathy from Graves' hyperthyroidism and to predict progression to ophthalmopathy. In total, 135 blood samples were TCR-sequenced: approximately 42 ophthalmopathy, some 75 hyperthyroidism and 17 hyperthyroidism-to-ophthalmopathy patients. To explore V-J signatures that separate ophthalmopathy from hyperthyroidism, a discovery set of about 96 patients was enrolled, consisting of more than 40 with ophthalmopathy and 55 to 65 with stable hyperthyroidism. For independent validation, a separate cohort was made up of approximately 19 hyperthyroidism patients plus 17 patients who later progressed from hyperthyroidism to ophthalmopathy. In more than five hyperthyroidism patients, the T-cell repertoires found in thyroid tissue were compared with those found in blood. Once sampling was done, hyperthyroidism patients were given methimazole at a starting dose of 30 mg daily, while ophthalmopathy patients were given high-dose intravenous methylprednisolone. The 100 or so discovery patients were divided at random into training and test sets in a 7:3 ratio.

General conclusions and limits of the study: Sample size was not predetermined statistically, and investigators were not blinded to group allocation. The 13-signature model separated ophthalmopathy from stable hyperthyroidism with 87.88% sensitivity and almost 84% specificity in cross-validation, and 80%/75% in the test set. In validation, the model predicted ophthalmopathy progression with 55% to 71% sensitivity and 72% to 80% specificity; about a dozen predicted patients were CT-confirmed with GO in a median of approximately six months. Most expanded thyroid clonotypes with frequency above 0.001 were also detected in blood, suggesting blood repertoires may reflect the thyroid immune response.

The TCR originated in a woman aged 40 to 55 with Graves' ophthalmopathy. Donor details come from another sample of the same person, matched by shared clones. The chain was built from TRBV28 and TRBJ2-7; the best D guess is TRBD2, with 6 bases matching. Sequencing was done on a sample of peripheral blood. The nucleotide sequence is TGTGCCAGCAGTTTGGGGGAGGTGGGCCTTTACGAGCAGTACTTC. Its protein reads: CASSLGEVGLYEQYF.